This TCR beta chain was captured in a study of blood T cells in healthy people across ages. Through a sample-barcoded 5' primer and a J-beta primer mix, a second PCR was run for 7 to 11 cycles. TCRdb re-called the 5' RACE reads with MiXCR, one entry per CDR3 protein. The sample shows about 1.8 million distinct CDR3 sequences, around half of them seen only once. Germline loops: CDR1 MNHEY, CDR2 SMNVEV (reference sequence). CDR3 length: 17 amino acids. The V gene end was trimmed by 5 bases and the J gene end by 6 bases; junction bases not matched to a gene: 16. The clonotype originates from a woman between 35 and 50 years old in good health. Source material: blood. The chain employs TRBV27 and TRBJ2-1; 7 bases agree with TRBD1. The CDR3 coding sequence is TGTGCCAGCAGTACAAGAAACCTATGGACAGGCTCCAATGAGCAGTTCTTC. As protein: CASSTRNLWTGSNEQFF.